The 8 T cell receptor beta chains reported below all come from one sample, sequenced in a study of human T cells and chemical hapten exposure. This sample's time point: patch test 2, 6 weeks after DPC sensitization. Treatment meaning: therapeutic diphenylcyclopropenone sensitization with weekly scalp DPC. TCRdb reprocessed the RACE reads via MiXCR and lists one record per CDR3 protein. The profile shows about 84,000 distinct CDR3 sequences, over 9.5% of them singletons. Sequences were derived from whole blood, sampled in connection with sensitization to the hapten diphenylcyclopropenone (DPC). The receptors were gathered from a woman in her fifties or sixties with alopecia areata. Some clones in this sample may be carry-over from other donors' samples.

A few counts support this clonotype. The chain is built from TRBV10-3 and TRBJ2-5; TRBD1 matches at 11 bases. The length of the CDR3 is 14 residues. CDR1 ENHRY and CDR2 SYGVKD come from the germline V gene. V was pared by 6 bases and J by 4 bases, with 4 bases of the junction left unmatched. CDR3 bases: TGTGCCATCAGCGGGACAGGGGGAGGAGAGACCCAGTACTTC. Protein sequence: CAISGTGGGETQYF.

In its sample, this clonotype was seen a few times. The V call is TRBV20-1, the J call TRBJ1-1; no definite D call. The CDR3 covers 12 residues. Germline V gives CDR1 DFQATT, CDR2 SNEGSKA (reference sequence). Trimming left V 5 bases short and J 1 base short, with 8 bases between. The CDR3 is CSAGRRNTEAFF. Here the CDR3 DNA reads TGCAGTGCTGGTAGAAGGAACACTGAAGCTTTCTTT.

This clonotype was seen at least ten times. CDR3 protein: CAWSVRVSYEQYF. CDR3 DNA sequence: TGTGCCTGGAGTGTTCGGGTTTCCTACGAGCAGTACTTC. This rearrangement joins TRBV30 to TRBJ2-7; D gene ambiguous. Germline V gene sequence: CDR1 GTSNPN, CDR2 SVGIG (reference sequence). Trimming took 0 bases from V and 1 from J, leaving 7 bases between them. The length of the CDR3 is 13 residues.

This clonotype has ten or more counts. The CDR3 region has the DNA TGTGCCAGCAGCGAAACACCGGGGACAGGGTCAGATACGCAGTATTTT. Translating gives CASSETPGTGSDTQYF. The chain carries TRBV7-2 and TRBJ2-3, with TRBD1 matching over 9 bases. J lost 4 bases, V lost 5 bases, and 10 bases had no gene match. CDR3 length: 16 residues. Looked up from germline, CDR1 is SGHTA and CDR2 is FQGNSA.

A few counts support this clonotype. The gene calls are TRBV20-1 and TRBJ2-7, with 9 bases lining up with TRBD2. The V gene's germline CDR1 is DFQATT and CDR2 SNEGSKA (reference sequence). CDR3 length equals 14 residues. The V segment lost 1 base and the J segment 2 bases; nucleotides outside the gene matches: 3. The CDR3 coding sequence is TGCAGTGCTAGAGTTAGCGGGAGAACCTACGAGCAGTACTTC. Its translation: CSARVSGRTYEQYF.

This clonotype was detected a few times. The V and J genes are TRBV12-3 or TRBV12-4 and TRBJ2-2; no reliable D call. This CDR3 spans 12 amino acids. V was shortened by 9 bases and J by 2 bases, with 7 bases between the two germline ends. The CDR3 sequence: CARPGNTGELFF. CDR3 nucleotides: TGTGCCAGACCAGGAAACACCGGGGAGCTGTTTTTT.

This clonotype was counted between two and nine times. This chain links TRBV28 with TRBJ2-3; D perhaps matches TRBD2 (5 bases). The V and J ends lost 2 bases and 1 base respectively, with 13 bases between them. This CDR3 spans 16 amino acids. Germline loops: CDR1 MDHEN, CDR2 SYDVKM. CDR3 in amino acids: CASSLQRVSGTDTQYF. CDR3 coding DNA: TGTGCCAGCAGTTTACAGAGGGTGTCGGGCACAGATACGCAGTATTTT.

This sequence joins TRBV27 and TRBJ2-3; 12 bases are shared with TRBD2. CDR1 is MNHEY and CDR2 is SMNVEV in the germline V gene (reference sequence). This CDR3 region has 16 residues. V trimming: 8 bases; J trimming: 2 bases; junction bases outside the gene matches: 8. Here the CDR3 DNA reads TGTGCCAGCGGTTCCCCTAGCGGGAGGGCCACAGATACGCAGTATTTT. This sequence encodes CASGSPSGRATDTQYF.